These 21 T cell receptor beta chains came from one sample sequenced in a study of beta chain features in type 1 diabetes. cDNA synthesis used the whole RNA isolate, giving expressed TCRB sequences. Method: immunoSEQ multiplex PCR; TCRdb's copy keeps in-frame clones and lacks some. The data hold nearly 250,000 clones, with about 71% observed a single time. The sequenced material came from naive CD4+ T cells from blood. The receptors derive from a man younger than 45 in good health.

This chain connects TRBV28 to TRBJ1-5; D is possibly TRBD1 (5 bases). Trimming left V 9 bases short and J 3 bases short, with 12 bases between. This CDR3 contains 13 residues. Per germline, CDR1 MDHEN and CDR2 SYDVKM. In nucleotides, the CDR3 is TGTGCCAGTTTCCAGGGATTCAATCAGCCCCAGCATTTT. It encodes CASFQGFNQPQHF. Drawing the rest from reference TRBV28 and TRBJ1-5, the complete variable domain is DVKVTQSSRYLVKRTGEKVFLECVQDMDHENMFWYRQDPGLGLRLIYFSYDVKMKEKGDIPEGYSVSREKKERFSLILESASTNQTSMYLCASFQGFNQPQHFGDGTRLSIL.

This clone was recorded a few times. This sequence joins TRBV20-1 and TRBJ2-1; a possible D gene is TRBD2 (5 bases). The CDR3 consists of 11 residues. The germline V gene has CDR1 DFQATT and CDR2 SNEGSKA (reference sequence). V was trimmed by 4 bases and J by 8 bases, leaving 9 bases between them. CDR3 sequence: CSATSPHEQFF. In nucleotides, the CDR3 is TGCAGTGCTACTAGCCCCCATGAGCAGTTCTTC.

The CDR3 reads CASSFTENTEAFF. The CDR3 DNA reads as TGTGCCAGCAGCTTTACAGAAAACACTGAAGCTTTCTTT. V and J are TRBV11-2 and TRBJ1-1; D is ambiguous. The CDR3 is made up of 13 amino acids. Germline V lookup: CDR1 SGHAT, CDR2 FQNNGV. V dropped 3 bases and J dropped 2 bases, with 7 bases sitting between them. Filled out from reference TRBV11-2 and TRBJ1-1, the complete variable domain reads EAGVAQSPRYKIIEKRQSVAFWCNPISGHATLYWYQQILGQGPKLLIQFQNNGVVDDSQLPKDRFSAERLKGVDSTLKIQPAKLEDSAVYLCASSFTENTEAFFGQGTRLTVV.

V gene TRBV7-2 combines with J gene TRBJ2-7; no clear D. CDR3 size: 14 residues. The germline V gene has CDR1 SGHTA and CDR2 FQGNSA. Trimming shortened V by 2 bases and J by 2 bases, and 10 bases separated the two germline ends. CDR3 in amino acids: CASSLLDGPYEQYF. In DNA form, the CDR3 reads TGTGCCAGCAGCTTATTGGACGGTCCCTACGAGCAGTACTTC.

The chain couples TRBV28 to TRBJ2-5, with D perhaps matching TRBD2 (6 bases). Trimming shortened V by 6 bases and J by 4 bases, and 6 bases separated the two germline ends. This CDR3 spans 11 amino acids. Germline V CDR1 and CDR2: MDHEN, SYDVKM. CDR3 in amino acids: CASRGGETQYF. The DNA of the CDR3 is TGTGCCAGCAGGGGAGGAGAGACCCAGTACTTC.

This rearrangement joins TRBV18 to TRBJ2-5; D remains ambiguous. This CDR3 region has 13 residues. Trimming took 4 bases from V and 2 from J, leaving 8 bases between them. Germline lookup yields CDR1 KGHSH and CDR2 LQKENI. The CDR3 spells CASSRVQQETQYF. The DNA for the CDR3 is TGTGCCAGCTCACGGGTACAGCAAGAGACCCAGTACTTC.

The CDR3 sequence: CSARFISEQFF. DNA for the CDR3: TGCAGTGCTAGATTCATCAGTGAGCAGTTCTTC. The chain recombines TRBV20-1 with TRBJ2-1; no clear D. CDR1 DFQATT and CDR2 SNEGSKA come from the germline V gene (reference sequence). The CDR3 covers 11 residues. The V gene lost 2 bases and the J gene lost 9 bases, with 8 bases spanning the gap.

The chain couples TRBV18 to TRBJ2-5; either TRBD1 or TRBD2 may supply D (5 bases each). This CDR3 contains 13 residues. The germline CDR1 and CDR2 sequences are KGHSH and LQKENI. V shed 5 bases and J shed 5 bases, with 12 bases lying between them. This CDR3 reads CASSIQEEETQYF. CDR3 DNA: TGTGCCAGCTCAATACAGGAGGAGGAGACCCAGTACTTC.

The rearrangement links TRBV29-1 to TRBJ2-1, with D possibly called TRBD1 or TRBD2 (6 bases each). This CDR3 has 13 residues. CDR1 SQVTM and CDR2 ANQGSEA come from the germline V gene. V was shortened by 7 bases and J by 10 bases, with 20 bases between the two germline ends. Here the CDR3 DNA reads TGCAGCGCTCACACCAGGGTAGGGGGGGAGCAGTTCTTC. It specifies CSAHTRVGGEQFF.

This chain connects TRBV30 to TRBJ1-1, with TRBD1 matching over 7 bases. Germline V gives CDR1 GTSNPN, CDR2 SVGIG (reference sequence). There are 14 residues in the CDR3. With V trimmed by 2 bases and J by 4 bases, 7 bases remained unmatched. The CDR3 sequence is CAWSLQGRSTEAFF. In nucleotides, the CDR3 is TGTGCCTGGAGTCTACAGGGGCGGTCCACTGAAGCTTTCTTT.

V is TRBV29-1 and J is TRBJ1-2; D is undetermined. The ends were cut back, 4 bases at V and 4 bases at J, with 10 bases in the middle. Germline V gives CDR1 SQVTM, CDR2 ANQGSEA. This CDR3 is built from 12 residues. The DNA for the CDR3 is TGCAGCGTTGGCGCCACGATCTATGGCTACACCTTC. Residues: CSVGATIYGYTF. Drawing the rest from reference TRBV29-1 and TRBJ1-2, the complete variable domain is SAVISQKPSRDICQRGTSLTIQCQVDSQVTMMFWYRQQPGQSLTLIATANQGSEATYESGFVIDKFPISRPNLTFSTLTVSNMSPEDSSIYLCSVGATIYGYTFGSGTRLTVV.

V usage is TRBV2 and J usage is TRBJ1-2, with D hard to call. The CDR3 consists of 10 residues. Germline V gene sequence: CDR1 SNHLY, CDR2 FYNNEI. The V end lost 5 bases, the J end lost 4 bases, and 2 bases lay between the germline ends. CDR3 amino acids: CASSLYGYTF. The DNA of the CDR3 is TGTGCCAGCAGTCTCTATGGCTACACCTTC. Drawing the rest from reference TRBV2 and TRBJ1-2, the complete variable domain is EPEVTQTPSHQVTQMGQEVILRCVPISNHLYFYWYRQILGQKVEFLVSFYNNEISEKSEIFDDQFSVERPDGSNFTLKIRSTKLEDSAMYFCASSLYGYTFGSGTRLTVV.

This clone came up a few times. The chain has TRBV29-1 and TRBJ2-7, with 8 nucleotides matching TRBD1. CDR1 is SQVTM, CDR2 ANQGSEA, per germline. The CDR3 loop spans 13 amino acids. The trim removed 5 bases at V and 3 bases at J, leaving 6 bases unmatched. The CDR3 coding sequence is TGCAGCGTTACCGGACAGGGATACTACGAGCAGTACTTC. This translates into CSVTGQGYYEQYF.

V and J are TRBV7-2 and TRBJ2-1, with D unclear. The CDR3 contains 13 residues. The V end lost 4 bases, the J end lost 6 bases, and 10 bases lay between the germline ends. Germline CDR1 reads SGHTA; CDR2 reads FQGNSA. Here the CDR3 reads CASSYGRANEQFF. CDR3 in DNA: TGTGCCAGCAGCTATGGCCGGGCCAATGAGCAGTTCTTC.

The V gene is TRBV2, the J gene TRBJ2-5, with D maybe TRBD2 (7 bases). Trimming stripped 8 bases from V and 2 bases from J, with 15 bases between. This CDR3 region has 14 residues. Germline lookup yields CDR1 SNHLY and CDR2 FYNNEI. The chain's CDR3 is CASGGRRGQETQYF. The CDR3 DNA is TGTGCCAGCGGCGGGAGAAGGGGGCAAGAGACCCAGTACTTC.

The chain carries TRBV2 and TRBJ2-2, with no clear D. CDR1 and CDR2 from the germline V gene are SNHLY and FYNNEI. CDR3 length: 15 residues. V lost 5 bases, J lost 0 bases, and 10 bases lay in between. CDR3 loop: CASSRKTSNTGELFF. CDR3 nucleotide sequence: TGTGCCAGCAGTCGGAAGACATCGAACACCGGGGAGCTGTTTTTT.

For this clone: Likely a read error: the CDR3 ends without its conserved phenylalanine or tryptophan. Because the CDR3's place on the DNA is in doubt, the DNA is left out and the CDR3 is given as listed by TCRdb. This chain joins TRBV27 and TRBJ1-4; the table's D gene call, TRBD1, was not cross checked with the DNA. The CDR3 region is 11 residues in length, termini included. Germline lookup yields CDR1 MNHEY and CDR2 SMNVEV (reference sequence). This chain's CDR3 is CASSPHRGKLA.

The chain combines TRBV25-1 with TRBJ2-5; D ambiguous. The CDR3 is made up of 14 amino acids. V lost 1 base, J lost 1 base, and 7 bases lay in between. Germline CDR1 reads MGHDK; CDR2 reads SYGVNS. The CDR3 nucleotides read TGTGCCAGCAGTGAATCTGGCCCCCAAGAGACCCAGTACTTC. Encoded protein: CASSESGPQETQYF.

This rearrangement joins TRBV13 to TRBJ2-6; D gene ambiguous. V shed 7 bases and J shed 0 bases, with 10 bases lying between them. This CDR3 region has 15 residues. Germline-derived CDR1 and CDR2 are PRHDT and FYEKMQ (reference sequence). The CDR3 reads CASTLLGSGANVLTF. CDR3 bases: TGTGCCAGCACCCTTTTGGGCTCTGGGGCCAACGTCCTGACTTTC.

This chain joins TRBV10-3 and TRBJ2-1; maybe TRBD1 (6 bases). V gave up 3 bases and J gave up 6 bases, with 12 bases separating them. Germline-derived CDR1 and CDR2 are ENHRY and SYGVKD. The CDR3 runs to 14 residues. CDR3 DNA: TGTGCCATCAGTGATAGGGGGAATCCCAATGAGCAGTTCTTC. Translating gives CAISDRGNPNEQFF.

The chain carries TRBV23-1 and TRBJ2-1, with 11 nucleotides matching TRBD1. TRBV23-1 is identified as an open reading frame with a role that is uncertain. V was clipped by 6 bases and J by 4 bases; unmatched bases: 5. This CDR3 is 15 amino acids long. The CDR3 protein is CASRIGQGAYNEQFF. The CDR3 DNA is TGCGCCAGCAGGATCGGACAGGGGGCGTACAATGAGCAGTTCTTC.